This TCR beta chain was sequenced during a study of T cell responses to AZD1222 COVID-19 vaccine. As for the study in general: Both about-4-week and about-12-week second-dose recipients were combined. Study-level results: The sample set comprised mostly white British donors with more females, and clonal diversity was possibly underestimated. Sampling that yielded the repertoires occurred only after the peak T cell response. Of the AZD1222 recipients, only 5 or 6 were seropositive at baseline.

This clone showed up just a few times. Its cognate antigen is unknown. Profiling relied on immunoSEQ multiplex PCR, and the TCRdb table lists in-frame clones only, not all of them. This sample carries over 120,000 clones, approximately 93% of them seen once, and the ten largest clones take under 6.5%. This TCR was recovered from an adult in good health. The sequences come from peripheral blood, collected on day 0 of AZD1222 vaccination.

The CDR3 reads CASSSPGLAGGSPTYEQYF. In DNA, the CDR3 is TGTGCCAGCAGCTCACCGGGACTAGCGGGAGGGTCCCCTACCTACGAGCAGTACTTC. J is TRBJ2-7 and V is TRBV7-9; 16 nucleotides align to TRBD2. The length of the CDR3 is 19 residues. After removal of 4 bases from V and 2 bases from J, the junction contained 11 bases not matched to a gene. The V gene's germline CDR1 is SEHNR and CDR2 FQNEAQ (reference sequence).